This passage covers 20 T cell receptor beta chains from one sample sequenced in a study. Data came from immunoSEQ multiplex PCR; TCRdb stores just in-frame clones and leaves some out. The sample yields approximately 53,000 clones, approximately 93% seen once. Sequenced input: PBMCs. The receptor set was obtained from a man aged 35-49 years with rheumatoid arthritis.

A few counts support this clone. The J gene is TRBJ2-7, the V gene TRBV6-1, with 8 positions matching TRBD2. The V gene end was trimmed by 4 bases and the J gene end by 0 bases; junction bases not matched to a gene: 2. The CDR3 runs to 14 residues. Germline values: CDR1 MNHNS, CDR2 SASEGT. This chain's CDR3 is CASSVTSGSYEQYF. CDR3 nucleotides: TGTGCCAGCAGTGTAACTAGCGGCTCCTACGAGCAGTACTTC.

The chain carries TRBV24-1 and TRBJ2-3; 13 bases fit TRBD2. The V and J ends lost 5 bases and 2 bases, in that order; junction bases with no gene match: 3. The CDR3 is 16 amino acids. Germline loops: CDR1 KGHDR, CDR2 SFDVKD. CDR3 nucleotides: TGTGCCACCAGTGGGACTAGCGGGGGAGCCACAGATACGCAGTATTTT. This codes for CATSGTSGGATDTQYF.

The chain links TRBV18 to TRBJ2-5; no clear D. This CDR3 contains 14 residues. The germline V gene encodes CDR1 KGHSH and CDR2 LQKENI. Trimming shortened V by 3 bases and J by 4 bases, and 12 bases separated the two germline ends. The CDR3 loop is CASSPPVGRETQYF. As DNA, the CDR3 is TGTGCCAGCTCACCCCCCGTGGGTCGAGAGACCCAGTACTTC.

The V gene is TRBV30, the J gene TRBJ1-2; a possible D gene is TRBD1 (5 bases). The CDR3 is made up of 14 amino acids. The germline V gene has CDR1 GTSNPN and CDR2 SVGIG (reference sequence). V was shortened by 3 bases and J by 3 bases, with 14 bases between the two germline ends. CDR3 sequence (DNA): TGTGCCTGGAGCCCCGGGGGTGCCGACTATGGCTACACCTTC. This codes for CAWSPGGADYGYTF.

The chain combines TRBV6-6 with TRBJ2-1; 10 bases are shared with TRBD2. After removal of 5 bases from V and 4 bases from J, the junction contained 8 bases not matched to a gene. Germline loops: CDR1 MNHNY, CDR2 SVGAGI (reference sequence). This CDR3 is 16 amino acids long. The DNA for the CDR3 is TGTGCCAGCAGTGGGCGGCTAGCGGGGGCATACAATGAGCAGTTCTTC. It translates to CASSGRLAGAYNEQFF.

J is TRBJ1-1 and V is TRBV27; D is possibly TRBD1 (5 bases). Germline values: CDR1 MNHEY, CDR2 SMNVEV (reference sequence). V lost 3 bases and J 0 bases, leaving 11 bases between the germline ends. The CDR3 is 15 residues long. The CDR3 is CASSFDSHVNTEAFF. As DNA, the CDR3 is TGTGCCAGCAGTTTTGACAGCCACGTGAACACTGAAGCTTTCTTT.

This rearrangement joins TRBV19 to TRBJ2-5; possibly TRBD1 for D (5 bases). V lost 3 bases and J 5 bases, leaving 28 bases between the germline ends. CDR3 length equals 19 residues. Germline-derived CDR1 and CDR2 are LNHDA and SQIVND (reference sequence). The CDR3 coding sequence is TGTGCCAGTAGTATTACGGCGGTGGGCAGGGCCCTAAATGGGGAGACCCAGTACTTC. This encodes CASSITAVGRALNGETQYF.

The CDR3: CASSLAGTGGYLIMSGNTIYF. Here the CDR3 DNA reads TGTGCCAGCAGCTTAGCGGGGACAGGGGGCTATTTAATTATGTCTGGAAACACCATATATTTT. The chain links TRBV7-2 to TRBJ1-3, with 12 bases that match TRBD1. With 0 bases clipped from V and 1 base from J, the junction kept 13 bases outside the gene matches. The CDR3 is 21 residues long. CDR1 is SGHTA and CDR2 is FQGNSA in the germline V gene.

CDR3 sequence: CASSIIQGYEQYF. Here the CDR3 DNA reads TGTGCCAGTAGTATCATACAGGGTTACGAGCAGTACTTC. This rearrangement joins TRBV19 to TRBJ2-7; maybe TRBD1 (6 bases). The V gene lost 3 bases and the J gene lost 4 bases, with 10 bases spanning the gap. This CDR3 comprises 13 residues. Germline V gene sequence: CDR1 LNHDA, CDR2 SQIVND (reference sequence). The variable domain in full, completed from reference TRBV19 and TRBJ2-7, reads DGGITQSPKYLFRKEGQNVTLSCEQNLNHDAMYWYRQDPGQGLRLIYYSQIVNDFQKGDIAEGYSVSREKKESFPLTVTSAQKNPTAFYLCASSIIQGYEQYFGPGTRLTVT.

The V call is TRBV19, the J call TRBJ2-3, with D unclear. Germline V lookup: CDR1 LNHDA, CDR2 SQIVND (reference sequence). This CDR3 is built from 16 residues. Trimming took 3 bases from V and 0 from J, leaving 13 bases between them. CDR3 sequence reads: CASSIGQTPSTDTQYF. CDR3 bases: TGTGCCAGTAGTATCGGGCAGACCCCTAGCACAGATACGCAGTATTTT.

V usage is TRBV27 and J usage is TRBJ1-6, with a weak D call TRBD1 (6 bases). Germline CDR1 reads MNHEY; CDR2 reads SMNVEV (reference sequence). The V end lost 2 bases, the J end lost 11 bases, and 13 bases lay between the germline ends. The CDR3 contains 14 residues. CDR3 sequence: CASSLQGSTTPLHF. CDR3 sequence (DNA): TGTGCCAGCAGTTTACAGGGGTCCACTACACCCCTCCACTTT.

The chain carries TRBV20-1 and TRBJ1-4; D is ambiguous. This CDR3 contains 11 residues. CDR1 and CDR2 (germline): DFQATT, SNEGSKA (reference sequence). V lost 3 bases, J lost 5 bases, and 4 bases lay in between. Written as DNA, the CDR3 is TGCAGTGCTAGCGAGAATGAAAAACTGTTTTTT. It yields the protein CSASENEKLFF.

The chain combines TRBV7-2 with TRBJ1-1; 8 positions agree with TRBD1. CDR1 SGHTA and CDR2 FQGNSA come from the germline V gene. The CDR3 runs 16 residues. The junction had 16 bases not matched to a gene; V was cut back by 2 bases and J by 11 bases. In nucleotides, the CDR3 is TGTGCCAGCAGCTTAATTGGTACAGGGGGAAGATCGCGGGCTTTCTTT. It yields the protein CASSLIGTGGRSRAFF.

This clone was picked up one time. The chain employs TRBV30 and TRBJ1-6; no clear D. The CDR3 covers 15 residues. Germline CDR1 GTSNPN, CDR2 SVGIG (reference sequence). The ends were cut back, 0 bases at V and 5 bases at J, with 11 bases in the middle. The CDR3 DNA reads TGTGCCTGGAGTGTCGGACGGATTGATAATTCACCCCTCCACTTT. Residues: CAWSVGRIDNSPLHF.

The chain combines TRBV5-1 with TRBJ1-1; a possible D gene is TRBD1 (5 bases). The V end lost 0 bases, the J end lost 4 bases, and 7 bases lay between the germline ends. This CDR3 has 13 amino acids. In germline, CDR1 is SGHRS, CDR2 YFSETQ. CDR3 nucleotides: TGCGCCAGCAGCTTGGCAGGGCCCACTGAAGCTTTCTTT. Translation gives CASSLAGPTEAFF. The full variable domain, completed using reference TRBV5-1 and TRBJ1-1, is KAGVTQTPRYLIKTRGQQVTLSCSPISGHRSVSWYQQTPGQGLQFLFEYFSETQRNKGNFPGRFSGRQFSNSRSEMNVSTLELGDSALYLCASSLAGPTEAFFGQGTRLTVV.

This clone was seen a few times. The CDR3 loop reads CASSQDKAVRNYEQYF. The DNA for the CDR3 is TGCGCCAGCAGCCAAGATAAGGCAGTAAGAAACTACGAGCAGTACTTC. The rearrangement uses TRBV4-1 and TRBJ2-7; unclear D gene. The CDR3 totals 16 residues. Trimming pared 0 bases from V and 3 bases from J, leaving 15 bases between. The V gene's germline CDR1 is MGHRA and CDR2 YSYEKL.

J is TRBJ1-2 and V is TRBV25-1, with a possible D match to TRBD1 (6 bases). Looked up from germline, CDR1 is MGHDK and CDR2 is SYGVNS. Trimming pared 3 bases from V and 6 bases from J, leaving 14 bases between. This CDR3 has 14 amino acids. Written as DNA, the CDR3 is TGTGCCAGCAGTGAGCAGGGGAAAGGGAATGGCTACACCTTC. Its protein product is CASSEQGKGNGYTF.

The chain links TRBV7-3 to TRBJ2-2; D perhaps matches TRBD1 (5 bases). Trimming pared 0 bases from V and 0 bases from J, leaving 11 bases between. CDR1 is SGHTA, CDR2 FQGTGA, per germline. The length of the CDR3 is 17 residues. The CDR3 is CASSLTAGPTNTGELFF. CDR3 DNA sequence: TGTGCCAGCAGCTTAACGGCAGGGCCAACGAACACCGGGGAGCTGTTTTTT.

The chain uses TRBV4-3 and TRBJ2-1; 13 bases agree with TRBD2. The V segment lost 0 bases and the J segment 6 bases; nucleotides outside the gene matches: 8. The CDR3 spans 18 residues. Germline CDR1 reads LGHNA; CDR2 reads YSLEER. CDR3: CASSQDPQTSGRANEQFF. DNA of the CDR3: TGCGCCAGCAGCCAAGATCCCCAAACTAGCGGGAGGGCCAATGAGCAGTTCTTC.

The rearrangement links TRBV6-5 to TRBJ1-1; D perhaps matches TRBD1 (5 bases). The length of the CDR3 is 14 residues. Germline assignment: CDR1 MNHEY and CDR2 SVGAGI. The germline V and J ends were trimmed by 8 bases and 1 base, with 14 bases remaining between them. The CDR3 DNA follows: TGTGCCAGCTCCCTAAGTGGGGGGAACACTGAAGCTTTCTTT. Protein product: CASSLSGGNTEAFF.